The source of this T cell receptor beta chain is a study of cytomegalovirus exposure and HLA in healthy donors. The study, taken as a whole, reports: For most TCR beta V segments, an earlier analysis put the productive rate at about 87% or about 30% of the time.

Per germline, CDR1 MNHEY and CDR2 SVGAGI. The CDR3 contains 15 residues. The V end lost 7 bases, the J end lost 9 bases, and 19 bases lay between the germline ends. PCR amplification relied on 60 Vbeta primers (plus 13 Jbeta primers). How the authors handled the data: In a later analysis, approximately 80 million unique TCR beta chains included roughly 11 million shared by two or more donors. The protocol was immunoSEQ multiplex PCR, while the TCRdb copy is restricted to in-frame clones and leaves out a portion. V, J and clone size derive from that table, while D and trimming were established from the DNA sequence. The repertoire holds about 110,000 clones, with around 60% as singletons. For this clone: What it binds is unknown.

This chain connects TRBV6-5 to TRBJ1-6; no reliable D call. This receptor was taken from a man aged 30 to 39 in good health and CMV-seropositive. Sequenced input: PBMCs. The CDR3 reads CASTTHVAGGSPLHF. Written as DNA, the CDR3 is TGTGCCAGCACCACCCACGTGGCAGGAGGTTCACCCCTCCACTTT.